One and the same sample provided the 13 T cell receptor beta chains below, sequenced in a study of cytomegalovirus exposure and HLA in healthy donors. The study ran its PCR with 60 Vbeta and 13 Jbeta primers. Profiled with immunoSEQ multiplex PCR; TCRdb holds only in-frame clones, not every one. Of 200,000 or so clones listed, around 83% are singletons. Sample: PBMCs. The receptor set was obtained from a woman aged 18-29 years in good health and CMV-seronegative.

V gene TRBV11-3 combines with J gene TRBJ2-7; D call uncertain. There are 14 residues in the CDR3. V dropped 1 base and J dropped 0 bases, with 7 bases sitting between them. Germline lookup yields CDR1 SGHNT and CDR2 YENEEA. The CDR3 sequence is CASSLGGFSYEQYF. As DNA, the CDR3 is TGTGCCAGCAGCTTAGGCGGTTTCTCCTACGAGCAGTACTTC.

This clone was recorded only once. The V and J genes are TRBV6-1 and TRBJ2-7, with 7 bases identical to TRBD1. CDR1 is MNHNS and CDR2 is SASEGT in the germline V gene. J lost 2 bases, V lost 7 bases, and 5 bases had no gene match. This CDR3 is built from 13 residues. The CDR3 here is CASTPDRPYEQYF. In DNA, the CDR3 is TGTGCCAGCACCCCGGACAGGCCCTACGAGCAGTACTTC.

The V call is TRBV6-5, the J call TRBJ1-4; weak D call: TRBD1 (6 bases). With 7 bases removed from V and 3 bases from J, the gap between germline ends came to 12 bases. Germline CDR1 and CDR2: MNHEY and SVGAGI. CDR3 length equals 14 residues. CDR3: CASTRDKPNEKLFF. The CDR3 DNA sequence: TGTGCCAGCACTCGGGACAAACCTAATGAAAAACTGTTTTTT.

This clone was observed a few times. This CDR3 is CASSLAAGSGEQYF. CDR3 coding DNA: TGTGCCAGCAGCTTGGCCGCAGGATCCGGAGAGCAGTACTTC. V is TRBV5-6 and J is TRBJ2-7; D call uncertain. Trimming left V 0 bases short and J 7 bases short, with 14 bases between. The germline V gene has CDR1 SGHDT and CDR2 YYEEEE. This CDR3 is 14 amino acids long.

The chain employs TRBV7-2 and TRBJ2-6; TRBD2 agrees at 7 bases. V dropped 3 bases and J dropped 2; count of bases not matched to a gene: 1. The CDR3 length is 15 residues. Germline CDR1 reads SGHTA; CDR2 reads FQGNSA. This chain's CDR3 is CASSFRGAGANVLTF. Here the CDR3 DNA reads TGTGCCAGCAGCTTCCGGGGGGCTGGGGCCAACGTCCTGACTTTC.

V usage is TRBV7-6 and J usage is TRBJ2-1; perhaps TRBD2 as D (5 bases). Germline V gene lookup returns CDR1 SGHVS and CDR2 FNYEAQ. With 10 bases removed from V and 4 bases from J, the gap between germline ends came to 20 bases. The length of the CDR3 is 15 residues. The DNA for the CDR3 is TGTGCCATTGCGGCGGGTCGGCTAAATTACAATGAGCAGTTCTTC. Its translation is CAIAAGRLNYNEQFF.

The chain links TRBV5-1 to TRBJ2-7; D unclear. The germline V gene has CDR1 SGHRS and CDR2 YFSETQ. The CDR3 is 13 amino acids. The V gene lost 5 bases and the J gene lost 3 bases, with 12 bases spanning the gap. The CDR3 sequence is CASSSPRNYEQYF. The CDR3 region has the DNA TGCGCCAGCAGTTCACCCAGGAACTACGAGCAGTACTTC.

The CDR3 is CASRSDRGRGNEQFF. Written as DNA, the CDR3 is TGCGCCAGCAGATCGGACAGGGGGCGAGGTAATGAGCAGTTCTTC. This sequence joins TRBV23-1 and TRBJ2-1; TRBD1 aligns across 11 bases. Being an ORF, TRBV23-1 has a function that is uncertain. Trimming cost V 6 bases and J 7 bases; bases outside gene matches: 8. CDR3 length equals 15 residues.

The genes are TRBV28 and TRBJ2-1, with D maybe TRBD2 (6 bases). Germline V gene data show CDR1 as MDHEN and CDR2 as SYDVKM. The CDR3 sequence is 14 residues long. The V gene lost 11 bases and the J gene lost 2 bases, with 16 bases spanning the gap. CDR3 amino acids: CAAEEGNPYNEQFF. CDR3 DNA: TGTGCCGCCGAGGAGGGGAACCCCTACAATGAGCAGTTCTTC.

The sample holds one count of this clone. The rearrangement joins TRBV11-2 to TRBJ2-7; 10 bases are shared with TRBD2. The CDR3 totals 15 residues. V lost 1 base, J lost 1 base, and 1 base stayed unmatched. CDR1 SGHAT and CDR2 FQNNGV come from the germline V gene. CDR3 region: CASSLVLAGSYEQYF. The CDR3 nucleotides are TGTGCCAGCAGCTTAGTACTAGCGGGATCCTACGAGCAGTACTTC. The full variable domain, its missing parts supplied by reference TRBV11-2 and TRBJ2-7, is EAGVAQSPRYKIIEKRQSVAFWCNPISGHATLYWYQQILGQGPKLLIQFQNNGVVDDSQLPKDRFSAERLKGVDSTLKIQPAKLEDSAVYLCASSLVLAGSYEQYFGPGTRLTVT.

This sequence joins TRBV5-1 and TRBJ1-2; D is perhaps TRBD1 (6 bases). Germline V gene sequence: CDR1 SGHRS, CDR2 YFSETQ. V lost 4 bases, J lost 0 bases, and 16 bases lay in between. CDR3 size: 16 residues. The CDR3 nucleotides are TGCGCCAGCAGCACCCTGGGGGGGGCTCCTAACTATGGCTACACCTTC. Protein: CASSTLGGAPNYGYTF.

V gene TRBV27 combines with J gene TRBJ2-7; 9 positions match TRBD2. J was trimmed by 8 bases and V by 6 bases; bases with no gene match: 11. The CDR3 extends over 14 amino acids. Looked up from germline, CDR1 is MNHEY and CDR2 is SMNVEV (reference sequence). The CDR3 protein is CASSTGVAGVQQYF. CDR3 DNA sequence: TGTGCCAGCAGCACTGGAGTAGCGGGAGTTCAGCAGTACTTC.

This chain connects TRBV5-1 to TRBJ2-5; D unresolved. Germline V lookup: CDR1 SGHRS, CDR2 YFSETQ. There are 14 residues in the CDR3. Trimming took off 0 bases at V and 5 bases at J, with 11 bases between the two ends. CDR3 in DNA: TGCGCCAGCAGCTTGGACTGGGCCAGGGAGACCCAGTACTTC. Its translation is CASSLDWARETQYF.